This TCR beta chain is from a study of cytomegalovirus exposure and HLA in healthy donors. Study results and limitations: Trimming of TCR beta V- and J-genes showed a link, identified in a later analysis, to a missense DCLRE1C variant.

This CDR3 has 15 amino acids. Germline assignment: CDR1 ENHRY and CDR2 SYGVKD. Trimming left V 9 bases short and J 3 bases short, with 21 bases between. Both 60 Vbeta primers and 13 Jbeta primers went into the PCR. Libraries were prepared by immunoSEQ multiplex PCR; TCRdb keeps only in-frame clonotypes and omits some of them. The table lists some 200,000 clones, over 75% of them singletons. This clone was detected a few times. The antigen is undetermined. The chain has TRBV10-3 and TRBJ2-7, with D maybe TRBD1 (5 bases). This clonotype originated in a girl under three years old in good health and CMV-seronegative. Input material: PBMCs. DNA for the CDR3: TGTGCCATGAGCAGGGCGTTGAACGACTTCTACGAGCAGTACTTC. Its translation: CAMSRALNDFYEQYF.